The sequence of this T cell receptor beta chain was determined in a study of blood T cells in healthy people across ages. Study results and caveats: Higher naive T cell percentage went strongly together with higher TCR beta diversity. Estimated diversity across one million T cells was deemed an underestimate.

With a J-beta primer mix and a sample-barcoded 5' primer, a second PCR ran roughly 6 to 11 cycles. Every single cDNA molecule received a tag from a template-switch adaptor with 12 random nucleotides. TCRdb ran MiXCR on the 5' RACE reads and lists one entry per CDR3 protein. Of about 1,400,000 distinct CDR3 sequences listed, approximately 59% were seen once; the top ten hold over 5.5%. Comments on this clonotype: Its antigen remains unknown.

Per germline, CDR1 MNHEY and CDR2 SVGAGI. The CDR3 is made up of 17 amino acids. The ends were cut back, 4 bases at V and 0 bases at J, with 18 bases in the middle. The J gene is TRBJ1-2, the V gene TRBV6-5; no reliable D call. Sequencing used blood. The receptor was derived from a man aged 18-30 years in good health. The CDR3 sequence: CASSLVREALANYGYTF. In nucleotides, the CDR3 is TGTGCCAGCAGTTTGGTTCGAGAGGCTTTAGCTAACTATGGCTACACCTTC.